The clone carrying this TCR beta chain came up a few times. The antigen is not known. This CDR3 spans 16 amino acids. V lost 6 bases and J lost 4; bases outside the gene matches: 7. Germline V gene sequence: CDR1 DFQATT, CDR2 SNEGSKA (reference sequence). Each CDR3 protein is one row after TCRdb ran MiXCR on the 5' RACE reads. This sample yields under 300,000 distinct CDR3 sequences, of which 6% to 8% are seen a single time; more than 1% belongs to the top ten. The record originates from a study of T cells after yellow fever vaccination. About the study: SMART-Seq v4 Ultra Low Input prepared the low-cell-number fractions. Study-wide results and caveats: Compared with primary, the secondary response was weaker and peaked at day 5, not 15. Repertoires obtained by FACS sorting could include abundant clonotypes that entered as contaminants from the bulk population. Post-booster repertoires again held most primary-vaccination clones (about 96% CD4, roughly 88% CD8).

The chain links TRBV20-1 to TRBJ2-1, with 15 bases matching TRBD2. This clonotype originated in a man younger than 45 who received the YFV17D yellow fever vaccine. The sequences come from CD4+ T cells sorted from PBMCs, collected on the day of the yellow fever booster vaccination. For the CDR3, the DNA is TGCAGTGCGCCGGGACTAGCGGGAGGAATATACAATGAGCAGTTCTTC. Its protein is CSAPGLAGGIYNEQFF.